These 19 T cell receptor beta chains share one sample of origin, sequenced in a study of neurological immune-mediated disorders. Each CDR3 protein gets one entry after TCRdb re-called the 5' RACE reads with MiXCR. Here the sample spans about 50,000 distinct CDR3 sequences, 1.9% being singletons. The source material was PBMCs. All receptors derive from a woman aged 40 to 50 with multiple sclerosis.

This clonotype was picked up many times. This chain links TRBV7-9 with TRBJ2-5; 14 bases map to TRBD2. Germline CDR1 reads SEHNR; CDR2 reads FQNEAQ (reference sequence). The CDR3 loop spans 16 amino acids. With 5 bases clipped from V and 5 bases from J, the junction kept 7 bases outside the gene matches. CDR3 DNA: TGTGCCAGCAGCCCCCTGGGACTAGCGGGGGTGGAGACCCAGTACTTC. Its protein is CASSPLGLAGVETQYF.

This clonotype was detected ten times or more. The chain joins TRBV2 to TRBJ1-5, with 7 bases that match TRBD1. Losses at the gene ends were 3 bases for V and 6 bases for J; bases not matched to a gene: 5. The germline gives CDR1 SNHLY, CDR2 FYNNEI. The CDR3 loop spans 14 amino acids. CDR3 DNA: TGTGCCAGCAGTGAGTACAGACAGGGTCAGCCCCAGCATTTT. This codes for CASSEYRQGQPQHF.

The rearrangement uses TRBV27 and TRBJ1-1, with D possibly being TRBD1 (5 bases). CDR1 and CDR2 from the germline V gene are MNHEY and SMNVEV (reference sequence). The CDR3 spans 15 residues. Trimming took off 2 bases at V and 1 base at J, with 11 bases between the two ends. DNA of the CDR3: TGTGCCAGCAGTTTAGGGGCGTACCAGAACACTGAAGCTTTCTTT. Its protein product is CASSLGAYQNTEAFF.

This clonotype was counted many times. The chain uses TRBV6-2 or TRBV6-3 and TRBJ2-2, with 7 bases that match TRBD2. Germline-derived CDR1 and CDR2 are MNHEY and SVGEGT. CDR3 length: 16 residues. V was pared by 4 bases and J by 1 base, with 6 bases of the junction left unmatched. CDR3 in DNA: TGTGCCAGCAGTTCGGCCGGACTAGAGAACACCGGGGAGCTGTTTTTT. Amino acids: CASSSAGLENTGELFF.

This clonotype was detected many times. The rearrangement links TRBV20-1 to TRBJ2-1, with D tentatively TRBD1 or TRBD2 (6 bases each). This CDR3 comprises 16 residues. The germline gives CDR1 DFQATT, CDR2 SNEGSKA (reference sequence). The ends were cut back, 6 bases at V and 3 bases at J, with 21 bases in the middle. CDR3 DNA: TGCAGTGCCCTAAACCCGTCGGGGGCCGGCTACAATGAGCAGTTCTTC. Amino acid sequence: CSALNPSGAGYNEQFF.

This clonotype was detected ten times or more. The rearrangement links TRBV25-1 to TRBJ2-2; D call uncertain. Trimming stripped 2 bases from V and 6 bases from J, with 4 bases between. Germline V lookup: CDR1 MGHDK, CDR2 SYGVNS. The CDR3 covers 12 residues. Here the CDR3 reads CASSEEAGELFF. CDR3 DNA sequence: TGTGCCAGCAGTGAAGAGGCCGGGGAGCTGTTTTTT. The full variable domain, in which reference TRBV25-1 and TRBJ2-2 provide the parts outside the CDR3, is EADIYQTPRYLVIGTGKKITLECSQTMGHDKMYWYQQDPGMELHLIHYSYGVNSTEKGDLSSESTVSRIRTEHFPLTLESARPSHTSQYLCASSEEAGELFFGEGSRLTVL.

This clonotype was picked up many times. J is TRBJ2-6 and V is TRBV3-1, with a possible D match to TRBD2 (5 bases). The length of the CDR3 is 16 residues. The germline V and J ends were trimmed by 0 bases and 0 bases, with 6 bases remaining between them. Germline loops: CDR1 LGHDT, CDR2 YNNKEL (reference sequence). The CDR3 bases are TGTGCCAGCAGCCAAGATGGAGGCTCTGGGGCCAACGTCCTGACTTTC. As protein: CASSQDGGSGANVLTF.

This clonotype was seen repeatedly, ten times or more. The chain carries TRBV7-3 and TRBJ2-6; perhaps TRBD1 as D (6 bases). The V and J ends lost 4 bases and 2 bases respectively, with 9 bases between them. CDR1 and CDR2 (germline): SGHTA, FQGTGA. The CDR3 consists of 15 residues. The CDR3 bases are TGTGCCAGCAGCTCATCAGGGGCTGGGGCCAACGTCCTGACTTTC. Translating gives CASSSSGAGANVLTF.

Many counts were recorded for this clonotype. CDR3: CASSLDPGGANYGYTF. CDR3 coding DNA: TGCGCCAGCAGCTTGGATCCGGGGGGCGCCAACTATGGCTACACCTTC. This chain links TRBV5-1 with TRBJ1-2; the D gene is possibly TRBD1 (6 bases). The CDR3 is 16 residues long. Germline V CDR1 and CDR2: SGHRS, YFSETQ. Trimming cost V 0 bases and J 2 bases, with 14 bases left between them.

Ten or more counts support this clonotype. The V call is TRBV20-1, the J call TRBJ2-7; D perhaps matches TRBD1 (5 bases). The ends were cut back, 0 bases at V and 2 bases at J, with 14 bases in the middle. Germline V lookup: CDR1 DFQATT, CDR2 SNEGSKA (reference sequence). The CDR3 totals 15 residues. The CDR3: CSARDLGIGAYEQYF. The CDR3 DNA is TGCAGTGCTAGAGATCTGGGGATAGGGGCCTACGAGCAGTACTTC.

This clonotype showed up many times. The V call is TRBV3-1, the J call TRBJ2-3; tentative D call: TRBD1 (5 bases). V lost 4 bases to trimming and J lost 2 bases, with 13 bases between them. The CDR3 is 15 residues long. Per germline, CDR1 LGHDT and CDR2 YNNKEL (reference sequence). The CDR3, as DNA: TGTGCCAGCAGCCTGCAGGGATCACCCACAGATACGCAGTATTTT. Amino acids: CASSLQGSPTDTQYF.

The table lists this clonotype with many counts. V and J are TRBV4-1 and TRBJ2-7; 8 positions agree with TRBD1. Germline V gives CDR1 MGHRA, CDR2 YSYEKL. V dropped 3 bases and J dropped 6; count of bases not matched to a gene: 4. The CDR3 spans 13 residues. CDR3 amino acids: CASSHNTGGEQYF. DNA of the CDR3: TGCGCCAGCAGCCATAATACAGGGGGCGAGCAGTACTTC.

Many counts were recorded for this clonotype. The chain has TRBV20-1 and TRBJ1-1; TRBD1 is a possible D gene (5 bases). V was cut by 0 bases and J by 6 bases, with 20 bases left in between. The CDR3 contains 16 residues. Germline assignment: CDR1 DFQATT and CDR2 SNEGSKA (reference sequence). For the CDR3, the DNA is TGCAGTGCTAGAGATCAAACGGCGGGCGGGGGGGCTGAAGCTTTCTTT. Its protein is CSARDQTAGGGAEAFF.

This clonotype was recorded a few times. The junction differs from germline at one of its ends, possibly a read error. The rearrangement uses TRBV3-1 and TRBJ1-6; D is uncertain. Germline lookup yields CDR1 LGHDT and CDR2 YNNKEL (reference sequence). The length of the CDR3 is 17 residues. The CDR3 sequence: CASSQDVGVSYNSPLNF. CDR3 DNA: TGTGCCAGCAGCCAAGATGTTGGGGTTTCCTATAATTCACCCCTCAACTTT.

Ten or more counts support this clonotype. The V and J genes are TRBV3-1 and TRBJ1-2, with D unclear. The V and J ends lost 0 bases and 8 bases respectively, with 13 bases between them. Germline V gives CDR1 LGHDT, CDR2 YNNKEL (reference sequence). This CDR3 has 14 amino acids. The CDR3 loop reads CASSQDRGGRGYTF. Here the CDR3 DNA reads TGTGCCAGCAGCCAAGACCGGGGAGGACGCGGCTACACCTTC.

This clonotype has at least ten counts. The chain combines TRBV7-9 with TRBJ2-1; 10 nucleotides agree with TRBD2. The CDR3 extends over 15 amino acids. The J segment lost 6 bases and the V segment lost 2 bases, leaving 4 bases of the junction unmatched. Per the germline V gene, CDR1 is SEHNR and CDR2 is FQNEAQ (reference sequence). CDR3 nucleotides: TGTGCCAGCAGCTTACCCAAGCGGGGGGGCAATGAGCAGTTCTTC. Translated, it gives CASSLPKRGGNEQFF.

This clonotype was seen many times. The gene calls are TRBV6-6 and TRBJ1-5; tentatively, D is TRBD1 (5 bases). Trimming took 7 bases from V and 1 from J, leaving 14 bases between them. Germline CDR1 MNHNY, CDR2 SVGAGI (reference sequence). The CDR3 has 15 amino acids. The CDR3 sequence: CASNEGLASNQPQHF. The CDR3 DNA reads TGTGCCAGCAACGAGGGGCTGGCGAGCAATCAGCCCCAGCATTTT.

This chain uses TRBV18 with TRBJ2-7; possibly TRBD1 for D (6 bases). The CDR3 contains 14 residues. V lost 4 bases to trimming and J lost 4 bases, with 14 bases between them. Germline CDR1 and CDR2: KGHSH and LQKENI. CDR3 region: CASSHQGSEYEQYF. CDR3 sequence (DNA): TGTGCCAGCTCACACCAGGGGTCTGAATACGAGCAGTACTTC.

At least ten counts were recorded for this clonotype. The chain couples TRBV3-1 to TRBJ1-2, with 11 nucleotides matching TRBD1. CDR3 size: 14 residues. Unmatched junction bases numbered 5, after V lost 4 bases and J lost 7 bases. Germline V gives CDR1 LGHDT, CDR2 YNNKEL (reference sequence). The CDR3 sequence: CASSRTGGESGYTF. The DNA of the CDR3 is TGTGCCAGCAGCCGGACAGGGGGCGAAAGTGGCTACACCTTC. Full variable domain (missing parts from reference TRBV3-1 and TRBJ1-2): DTAVSQTPKYLVTQMGNDKSIKCEQNLGHDTMYWYKQDSKKFLKIMFSYNNKELIINETVPNRFSPKSPDKAHLNLHINSLELGDSAVYFCASSRTGGESGYTFGSGTRLTVV.